These T cell receptor beta chains were read from a single sample in a study of T cells in Graves' hyperthyroidism and ophthalmopathy. TCRdb called the multiplex PCR reads again in MiXCR, with one record for every CDR3 protein. This table has around 270,000 distinct CDR3 sequences, around a fifth appearing once. Sequences were obtained from blood. These receptors were collected from a middle-aged man with Graves' ophthalmopathy. CDR3s include the opening cysteine and the closing phenylalanine or tryptophan. The D gene is left open where the match is weak. Size tells how often a clone was seen (once, few, many) or the class of an expanded clone, and some rows leave it out.

V	D	size	J	DNA	CDR3
TRBV10-3	TRBD2	.	TRBJ2-2	TGTGCCATCAGCCCGGGACTAGCGGGAGGAAACACCGGGGAGCTGTTTTTT	CAISPGLAGGNTGELFF
TRBV29-1	.	many	TRBJ2-1	TGCAGCGTTGGTCCCGGGAACTACAATGAGCAGTTCTTC	CSVGPGNYNEQFF
TRBV5-6	.	few	TRBJ1-5	TGTGCCAGCAGCTTGGCCGCGGATCAGCCCCAGCATTTT	CASSLAADQPQHF
TRBV6-1	.	few	TRBJ2-7	TGTGCCGTCAAGGGGGGGGCTTACGAGCAGTACTTC	CAVKGGAYEQYF
TRBV4-3	.	.	TRBJ1-5	TGCGCCAGCAGCCTTACTCCCTATGGGGACAGCAATCAGCCCCAGCATTTT	CASSLTPYGDSNQPQHF
TRBV4-2	.	.	TRBJ2-5	TGTGCCAGCAGCCAAGCGAGGTGGGAGACCCAGTACTTC	CASSQARWETQYF
TRBV9	.	.	TRBJ1-2	TGTGCCAGCAGTGACGACTTTAACTATGGCTACACCTTC	CASSDDFNYGYTF
TRBV28	.	few	TRBJ2-2	TGTGCCAGCTCAGCTCCTACTAAAGACGTGAACACCGGGGAGCTGTTTTTT	CASSAPTKDVNTGELFF
TRBV28	.	many	TRBJ1-1	TGTGCCACCGGGGGGCGGTACACTGAAGCTTTCTTT	CATGGRYTEAFF
TRBV28	.	.	TRBJ1-4	TGTGCCACTACGTTCAATGAAAAACTGTTTTTT	CATTFNEKLFF
TRBV28	.	many	TRBJ2-5	TGTGCCAGCAGTATAGCGGCCTCCAGGGAGACCCAGTACTTC	CASSIAASRETQYF
TRBV28	TRBD1	.	TRBJ2-3	TGTGCCAGCAGTTCACAGGGGCTTGGTGTCACAGATACGCAGTATTTT	CASSSQGLGVTDTQYF
TRBV9	.	.	TRBJ2-2	TGTGCCAGCAGCGCAACAGGTTCACGCACCGGGGAGCTGTTTTTT	CASSATGSRTGELFF
TRBV18	.	few	TRBJ2-2	TGTGCCAGCTCACCTGAAGCGGCATTCGGCGGGGAGCTGTTTTTT	CASSPEAAFGGELFF
TRBV6-1	TRBD2	many	TRBJ2-7	TGTGCCAGCACCATCGGGACTAGCGGGCCTAGCTCCTACGAGCAGTACTTC	CASTIGTSGPSSYEQYF
TRBV3-1	.	many	TRBJ2-3	TGTGCCAGCAGCCAAGAGGCAGGGGTCAGGACAGATACGCAGTATTTT	CASSQEAGVRTDTQYF
TRBV5-1	TRBD1	few	TRBJ2-1	TGCGCCAGCAGCTTATCCGGGACAGGGCCCAATGAGCAGTTCTTC	CASSLSGTGPNEQFF
TRBV20-1	TRBD1	.	TRBJ1-5	TGCAGTGCAGCAGGACAGGAGGGGGGTCAGCCCCAGCATTTT	CSAAGQEGGQPQHF
TRBV20-1	.	many	TRBJ2-3	TGCAGCTCCCGAGACCACACAGATACGCAGTATTTT	CSSRDHTDTQYF
TRBV6-1	TRBD1	few	TRBJ1-5	TGTGCCAGCAGGAAAGGGGGCGCGGATCAGCCCCAGCATTTT	CASRKGGADQPQHF
TRBV12-3/TRBV12-4	.	few	TRBJ2-5	TGTGCCAGCAGTCCTCCGGGTATCGAGGAGACCCAGTACTTC	CASSPPGIEETQYF
TRBV6-1	.	.	TRBJ2-2	TGTGCCAGCAGTCCCCGACAGGTTACCGGGGAGCTGTTTTTT	CASSPRQVTGELFF
TRBV12-3/TRBV12-4	TRBD1	many	TRBJ2-7	TGTGCCACAACCGGGACAGGGGGTTTTTACGAGCAGTACTTC	CATTGTGGFYEQYF
TRBV20-1	.	.	TRBJ1-5	TGCAGTGCCCGCGGGCGTAATCAGCCCCAGCATTTT	CSARGRNQPQHF
TRBV11-2	.	many	TRBJ2-7	TGTGCCAGCAGCCCGCGAGCGGACTCCCTGGGCGAGCAGTACTTC	CASSPRADSLGEQYF
TRBV24-1	.	.	TRBJ2-2	TGTGCCACCAGTGTAACCGGGACGGACACCGGGGAGCTGTTTTTT	CATSVTGTDTGELFF
TRBV2	.	.	TRBJ1-6	TGTGCCAGCAGACCTCGACAGGCTAATAATTCACCCCTCCACTTT	CASRPRQANNSPLHF
TRBV4-2	.	few	TRBJ2-7	TGTGCCAGCAGCCAAGAATCGGCTCCGGCTAGATACGAGCAGTACTTC	CASSQESAPARYEQYF